The clone carrying this T cell receptor (beta chain) was recorded at least ten times. A read error may account for a junction end that differs from germline. The record originates from a study of metastatic and nonmetastatic thyroid tumors. No patient had received any treatment before thyroid surgery. Through MiXCR, TCRdb re-clonotyped the PCR reads. This table has under 35,000 clones, 20% to 25% appearing once. The sequence came from a female donor with papillary thyroid cancer or a benign thyroid nodule (not recorded which). Some clones in this sample may be carry-over from other donors' samples. Sample: blood.

The CDR3 here is CASSPPGVGTGFVF. In nucleotides, the CDR3 is TGTGCCAGCTCACCACCGGGGGTCGGGACAGGGTTCGTCTTC. The rearrangement links TRBV18 to TRBJ1-2, with TRBD1 matching over 9 bases. Germline CDR1 is KGHSH and CDR2 is LQKENI. The CDR3 is 14 residues long.